This note documents a single TCR beta chain sequence. Antigen: not known. This PCR relied on a set of 60 Vbeta primers and 13 Jbeta primers. Measured with immunoSEQ multiplex PCR; TCRdb has only the in-frame clones, and not every one. This table holds tens of thousands of clones, about 74% found once. This specimen belongs to a study of cytomegalovirus exposure and HLA in healthy donors. Study findings and constraints: Investigators reported around 150 TCR beta chains as tied to cytomegalovirus. Only CMV serostatus was available as immune exposure information.

The donors gave bone marrow, and they were healthy. The length of the CDR3 is 15 residues. The germline V gene has CDR1 SGHNT and CDR2 YYREEE (reference sequence). V lost 4 bases and J 0 bases, leaving 13 bases between the germline ends. This clonotype was sampled from a human donor in good health. The gene calls are TRBV5-4 and TRBJ1-1; D unclear. The sequenced material came from PBMCs. The CDR3, as DNA: TGTGCCAGCAGCAAAAACACAGATCTGAACACTGAAGCTTTCTTT. This encodes CASSKNTDLNTEAFF.